The sequence of this TCR beta chain was determined in a study of shared clonotypes between healthy human individuals. Generated by immunoSEQ multiplex PCR, the TCRdb table keeps only in-frame clones and is missing some. The repertoire has some 500,000 clones, roughly 95% of them found once; the top ten carry under 0.06%. The germline CDR1 and CDR2 sequences are SGHRS and YFSETQ. Trimming left V 2 bases short and J 7 bases short, with 13 bases between. This CDR3 comprises 14 residues. The receptor was isolated from a woman in her twenties or thirties in good health. V usage is TRBV5-1 and J usage is TRBJ1-5; D remains unclear. Sequencing was performed on naive CD4+ T cells sorted from blood. Sample subset: CD45RA+ positively selected. The CDR3: CASSFNGRDQPQHF. CDR3 bases: TGCGCCAGCAGCTTCAATGGGAGAGACCAGCCCCAGCATTTT.